These T cell receptor beta chains were read from a single sample in a study of Ad26.COV2.S vaccination and SARS-CoV-2 variants. The table came from immunoSEQ multiplex PCR; TCRdb's copy has only in-frame clones and leaves some out. The sample shows approximately 400,000 clones, roughly 85% of them seen only once. The material was peripheral blood, obtained in a trial of Ad26.COV2.S vaccine versus placebo. These receptors were collected from a person between 18 and 65 years old who received the Ad26.COV2.S COVID-19 vaccine or a placebo. CDR3s include the opening cysteine and the closing phenylalanine or tryptophan. Fields, in order: D gene, clone size, V gene, J gene, CDR3 protein, CDR3 DNA. The D gene is left open where the match is weak. Size is stated for part of the rows, as once, few or many counts, or as a class when the clone is expanded.

NA	NA	TRBV7-9	TRBJ1-5	CASSTLGGAGQPQHF	TGTGCCAGCAGCACCTTGGGGGGGGCGGGGCAGCCCCAGCATTTT
NA	NA	TRBV11-2	TRBJ2-1	CASSYRGGTSNEQFF	TGTGCCAGCAGCTATAGGGGGGGGACCAGTAATGAGCAGTTCTTC
TRBD1	NA	TRBV7-2	TRBJ1-5	CASSPTGQFSNQPQHF	TGTGCCAGCAGCCCGACGGGACAGTTTAGCAATCAGCCCCAGCATTTT
TRBD2	NA	TRBV28	TRBJ2-2	CASSLPGGRDTGELFF	TGTGCCAGCAGTTTGCCGGGGGGGAGGGACACCGGGGAGCTGTTTTTT
TRBD1	NA	TRBV10-1	TRBJ1-5	CASYRGRLAGLQPQHF	TGCGCCAGTTACAGGGGGCGCTTGGCAGGTTTGCAGCCCCAGCATTTT
NA	few	TRBV3-1/TRBV3-2	TRBJ1-6	CASSPLGGSSYNSPLHF	TGTGCCAGCAGCCCCCTGGGGGGAAGCTCCTATAATTCACCCCTCCACTTT
NA	NA	TRBV2	TRBJ1-2	CASSRDESGYTF	TGTGCCAGCAGCCGGGACGAGTCTGGCTACACCTTC
TRBD2	NA	TRBV5-5	TRBJ2-3	CASSPQLAGSSTDTQYF	TGTGCCAGCTCCCCACAACTAGCGGGTTCAAGCACAGATACGCAGTATTTT
NA	NA	TRBV28	TRBJ2-2	CASSLLLRATGELFF	TGTGCCAGCAGTTTGCTCCTCAGGGCCACCGGGGAGCTGTTTTTT
NA	NA	TRBV12-5	TRBJ2-5	CASGREWEETQYF	TGTGCTAGTGGCCGGGAGTGGGAAGAGACCCAGTACTTC
NA	NA	TRBV19	TRBJ2-1	CASSNIGGYNEQFF	TGTGCCAGTAGTAACATAGGCGGATACAATGAGCAGTTCTTC
NA	NA	TRBV19	TRBJ2-7	CASKQREKTYEQYF	TGTGCCAGTAAACAAAGGGAAAAAACCTACGAGCAGTACTTC
NA	NA	TRBV13	TRBJ2-5	CASSLVVVETQYF	TGTGCCAGCAGCTTAGTTGTCGTAGAGACCCAGTACTTC
NA	once	TRBV14	TRBJ2-3	CASSQDDGDTQYF	TGTGCCAGCAGCCAAGATGACGGAGATACGCAGTATTTT
NA	NA	TRBV9	TRBJ1-1	CASSVGGGAYTEAFF	TGTGCCAGCAGCGTAGGGGGTGGGGCCTACACTGAAGCTTTCTTT
NA	NA	TRBV29-1	TRBJ2-5	CSVAPGSQETQYF	TGCAGCGTAGCACCGGGCTCACAAGAGACCCAGTACTTC
TRBD1	once	TRBV6-5	TRBJ2-7	CASRTGGAAYEQYF	TGTGCCAGCAGGACAGGGGGTGCCGCCTACGAGCAGTACTTC
NA	NA	TRBV18	TRBJ2-1	CASSPQGRDEQFF	TGTGCCAGCTCACCCCAGGGGAGGGATGAGCAGTTCTTC
TRBD2	NA	TRBV11-2	TRBJ2-7	CAGSNRGGKSSYEQYF	TGTGCCGGCAGCAACCGCGGGGGGAAAAGCTCCTACGAGCAGTACTTC
TRBD2	NA	TRBV10-3	TRBJ2-1	CATSVGAGGYNEQFF	TGTGCCACCTCAGTCGGAGCGGGGGGGTACAATGAGCAGTTCTTC
TRBD1	once	TRBV5-4	TRBJ2-1	CASRLPGTGGNEQFF	TGTGCCAGCAGGCTACCCGGGACAGGGGGCAATGAGCAGTTCTTC
TRBD2	once	TRBV5-5	TRBJ2-3	CASSLAGGTDTQYF	TGTGCCAGCAGTTTAGCGGGGGGTACAGATACGCAGTATTTT
NA	NA	TRBV10-3	TRBJ1-5	CAISESPFQPQHF	TGTGCCATCAGTGAGTCTCCGTTTCAGCCCCAGCATTTT
NA	NA	TRBV7-2	TRBJ1-1	CASSSRGSSNTEAFF	TGTGCCAGCAGCTCCAGGGGCAGCTCCAACACTGAAGCTTTCTTT
NA	NA	TRBV10-3	TRBJ2-7	CAISEWGNEQYF	TGTGCCATCAGTGAGTGGGGAAACGAGCAGTACTTC
NA	NA	TRBV19	TRBJ2-7	CASSPLGGYEQYF	TGTGCCAGTAGTCCCCTCGGGGGCTACGAGCAGTACTTC
TRBD2	NA	TRBV7-9	TRBJ2-7	CASSIPQGGRAVEQYF	TGTGCCAGCAGCATACCCCAGGGCGGGAGGGCAGTCGAGCAGTACTTC
NA	NA	TRBV3-1/TRBV3-2	TRBJ1-3	CASTALKTGREGNTIYF	TGTGCCAGCACCGCACTAAAGACGGGCCGCGAAGGAAACACCATATATTTT
TRBD1	NA	TRBV7-6	TRBJ1-1	CASSLRDRGITEAFF	TGTGCCAGCAGCCTCCGGGACAGGGGTATTACTGAAGCTTTCTTT
NA	NA	TRBV16	TRBJ2-7	CASSPRYRVDNEQYF	TGTGCCAGCAGCCCTAGGTACAGGGTCGATAACGAGCAGTACTTC
NA	NA	TRBV18	TRBJ1-5	CASSATGYSNQPQHF	TGTGCCAGCTCAGCCACAGGATATAGCAATCAGCCCCAGCATTTT
NA	few	TRBV6-5	TRBJ1-2	CASSYSVYYGYTF	TGTGCCAGCAGTTACTCGGTATACTATGGCTACACCTTC
TRBD2	NA	TRBV11-2	TRBJ2-1	CASSPRLAGGLSNEQFF	TGTGCCAGCAGCCCCCGACTAGCGGGGGGGCTTTCTAATGAGCAGTTCTTC
NA	NA	TRBV5-1	TRBJ1-2	CASGPEVTYGYTF	TGCGCCAGCGGGCCGGAGGTTACTTATGGCTACACCTTC
TRBD2	NA	TRBV5-1	TRBJ2-1	CASSLGDYYNEQFF	TGCGCCAGCAGCTTGGGGGACTATTACAATGAGCAGTTCTTC
NA	NA	TRBV6-5	TRBJ2-7	CASSENGFYEQYF	TGTGCCAGCAGCGAGAATGGGTTTTACGAGCAGTACTTC
NA	NA	TRBV5-1	TRBJ1-5	CASSLAENQPQHF	TGCGCCAGCAGCTTGGCAGAAAATCAGCCCCAGCATTTT
NA	NA	TRBV6-2/TRBV6-3	TRBJ1-5	CASSPGRNQPQHF	TGTGCCAGCAGCCCTGGGCGGAATCAGCCCCAGCATTTT
NA	NA	TRBV30	TRBJ1-4	CAWSGDTGNEKLFF	TGTGCCTGGAGCGGGGACACGGGAAATGAAAAACTGTTTTTT
TRBD1	NA	TRBV9	TRBJ1-2	CASSPRQGSYGYTF	TGTGCCAGCAGCCCAAGACAGGGTAGTTACGGCTACACCTTC
NA	NA	TRBV9	TRBJ2-1	CASSVTIGGFYNEQFF	TGTGCCAGCAGCGTCACGATTGGTGGGTTCTACAATGAGCAGTTCTTC
NA	few	TRBV7-6	TRBJ2-4	CASSTIRGARRNIQYF	TGTGCCAGCAGCACAATTAGGGGGGCCAGAAGAAACATTCAGTACTTC
NA	NA	TRBV7-9	TRBJ1-3	CASSRPREGGSGNTIYF	TGTGCCAGCAGCCGACCCCGGGAGGGAGGGTCTGGAAACACCATATATTTT
TRBD2	NA	TRBV19	TRBJ2-1	CASSNGGGNYNEQFF	TGTGCCAGTAGTAACGGCGGGGGGAACTACAATGAGCAGTTCTTC
NA	NA	TRBV5-5	TRBJ2-7	CASSLTGSIDEQYF	TGTGCCAGCAGCTTGACGGGGAGTATCGACGAGCAGTACTTC
TRBD1	NA	TRBV6-6	TRBJ1-5	CASSRARQGAGFSSNQPQHF	TGTGCCAGCAGTCGCGCCCGACAGGGGGCCGGGTTTAGTAGCAATCAGCCCCAGCATTTT
NA	few	TRBV5-4	TRBJ2-7	CASSLTRGSSYEQYF	TGTGCCAGCAGCTTGACCCGGGGGAGCTCCTACGAGCAGTACTTC
TRBD2	NA	TRBV4-1	TRBJ2-7	CASSLTRGEEQYF	TGCGCCAGCAGCCTAACCCGGGGGGAGGAGCAGTACTTC
NA	NA	TRBV7-9	TRBJ1-6	CASSLDTLNSPLHF	TGTGCCAGCAGCTTAGACACCCTTAATTCACCCCTCCACTTT